The subject of this entry is one T cell receptor (beta chain). The antigen is not known. The data were taken from a study of blood T cells in healthy people across ages. The wider study: About one barcoded beta molecule per two T cells was the capture yield of template switching.

Next came a second PCR, run for about 6 to 11 cycles, which used a sample-barcoded 5' primer along with a J-beta primer mix. Each cDNA molecule received a tag from a template-switch adaptor that had 12 random nucleotides. TCRdb analysed the 5' RACE reads with MiXCR anew, one entry per CDR3 protein. The sample lists hundreds of thousands of distinct CDR3 sequences, approximately 49% occurring once. Study-level results: Long-lived and aged donors differed, with more naive CD4+ cells and higher diversity in the long-lived.

The donors, healthy Caucasians from Russia, were aged about 6 to 90. The sample consisted of blood. The clonotype originates from a woman aged 55-75 years in good health.

The CDR3 DNA follows: TGCAGTGCCCCCGGGACGGGCTTAACGTCACAAGAGACCCAGTACTTC. Protein: CSAPGTGLTSQETQYF. The chain joins TRBV20-1 to TRBJ2-5; D possibly matches TRBD1 or TRBD2 (5 bases each). The CDR3 has 16 amino acids. Germline V CDR1 and CDR2: DFQATT, SNEGSKA (reference sequence). Trimming removed 6 bases from V and 2 bases from J, with 22 bases in between.